The rows below give T cell receptor beta chains drawn from one sample of a study of blood T cell repertoires in COVID-19. The repertoire was sequenced with immunoSEQ multiplex PCR; TCRdb's copy has only in-frame clones and lacks some. This table has approximately 150,000 clones, about 88% appearing once. The source material was PBMCs or T cells enriched from blood (not recorded which). The receptor set was obtained from a human donor with acute COVID-19. The donor label of this sample is uncertain. Both conserved end residues are part of each CDR3. Each record gives: V gene, D gene, clone size, J gene, CDR3 protein, CDR3 DNA. A D gene is named only where the DNA matches it firmly. Size is stated for part of the rows, as once, few or many counts, or as a class when the clone is expanded.

v_call: TRBV15; d_call: TRBD1; clone_size: -; j_call: TRBJ1-3; cdr3_aa: CATRGQSGNTIYF; cdr3_nt: TGTGCCACCAGGGGACAGTCTGGAAACACCATATATTTT
v_call: TRBV7-8; d_call: -; clone_size: few; j_call: TRBJ2-3; cdr3_aa: CASSRGSSKTTDTQYF; cdr3_nt: TGTGCCAGCAGTCGAGGGAGTTCCAAAACCACAGATACGCAGTATTTT
v_call: TRBV3-1/TRBV3-2; d_call: -; clone_size: once; j_call: TRBJ1-2; cdr3_aa: CASSQDRNRGETNYGYTF; cdr3_nt: TGTGCCAGCAGCCAAGATCGCAACCGGGGGGAAACTAACTATGGCTACACCTTC
v_call: TRBV18; d_call: -; clone_size: -; j_call: TRBJ2-7; cdr3_aa: CASSPIGRGSYEQYF; cdr3_nt: TGTGCCAGCTCACCGATCGGCAGGGGCTCCTACGAGCAGTACTTC
v_call: TRBV24-1; d_call: -; clone_size: -; j_call: TRBJ1-2; cdr3_aa: CATSEGAYGYTF; cdr3_nt: TGTGCCACCAGTGAAGGGGCATATGGCTACACCTTC
v_call: TRBV12-5; d_call: -; clone_size: once; j_call: TRBJ1-1; cdr3_aa: CASADSPNTEAFF; cdr3_nt: TGTGCTAGTGCGGACAGCCCGAACACTGAAGCTTTCTTT
v_call: TRBV18; d_call: -; clone_size: few; j_call: TRBJ1-4; cdr3_aa: CASSPPPATGEKLFF; cdr3_nt: TGTGCCAGCTCACCTCCACCAGCCACCGGGGAAAAACTGTTTTTT
v_call: TRBV5-1; d_call: TRBD2; clone_size: -; j_call: TRBJ2-3; cdr3_aa: CASSSLAGGISSTDTQYF; cdr3_nt: TGCGCCAGCAGCTCCTTAGCGGGGGGTATCTCTAGCACAGATACGCAGTATTTT
v_call: TRBV4-1; d_call: -; clone_size: -; j_call: TRBJ1-2; cdr3_aa: CASSQSGTNYGYTF; cdr3_nt: TGCGCCAGCAGCCAATCAGGAACCAACTATGGCTACACCTTC
v_call: TRBV20-1; d_call: -; clone_size: -; j_call: TRBJ2-7; cdr3_aa: CSGRQNYEQYF; cdr3_nt: TGCAGTGGGCGACAGAACTACGAGCAGTACTTC
v_call: TRBV7-2; d_call: -; clone_size: -; j_call: TRBJ1-1; cdr3_aa: CASSLGRGNEAFF; cdr3_nt: TGTGCCAGCAGCTTAGGGCGGGGCAATGAAGCTTTCTTT
v_call: TRBV7-2; d_call: TRBD1; clone_size: -; j_call: TRBJ2-3; cdr3_aa: CASSLKGAGGTDTQYF; cdr3_nt: TGTGCCAGCAGCTTAAAGGGGGCGGGTGGCACAGATACGCAGTATTTT
v_call: TRBV7-2; d_call: -; clone_size: -; j_call: TRBJ2-5; cdr3_aa: CASNLGGALETQYF; cdr3_nt: TGTGCCAGCAACTTGGGGGGGGCCTTAGAGACCCAGTACTTC
v_call: TRBV24-1; d_call: TRBD1; clone_size: once; j_call: TRBJ2-1; cdr3_aa: CATSESGTGYNEQFF; cdr3_nt: TGTGCCACCAGTGAGTCCGGGACAGGGTACAATGAGCAGTTCTTC
v_call: TRBV7-8; d_call: TRBD2; clone_size: -; j_call: TRBJ2-3; cdr3_aa: CASSVAGVPTDTQYF; cdr3_nt: TGTGCCAGCAGTGTAGCGGGGGTTCCCACAGATACGCAGTATTTT
v_call: TRBV28; d_call: -; clone_size: -; j_call: TRBJ2-6; cdr3_aa: CASSSNRVPGANVLTF; cdr3_nt: TGTGCCAGCAGTTCGAACAGGGTACCCGGGGCCAACGTCCTGACTTTC
v_call: TRBV29-1; d_call: -; clone_size: -; j_call: TRBJ2-5; cdr3_aa: CSAGQGGETQYF; cdr3_nt: TGCAGCGCCGGACAGGGAGGGGAGACCCAGTACTTC
v_call: TRBV7-6; d_call: TRBD1; clone_size: -; j_call: TRBJ1-1; cdr3_aa: CASSLAQGAGTEAFF; cdr3_nt: TGTGCCAGCAGCTTAGCACAGGGGGCGGGTACTGAAGCTTTCTTT
v_call: TRBV5-4; d_call: -; clone_size: -; j_call: TRBJ1-6; cdr3_aa: CASSLTGSPLHF; cdr3_nt: TGTGCCAGCAGCCTGACGGGGTCACCCCTCCACTTT
v_call: TRBV5-4; d_call: -; clone_size: -; j_call: TRBJ2-3; cdr3_aa: CASSLGRAGDTQYF; cdr3_nt: TGTGCCAGCAGCTTGGGGCGGGCCGGGGATACGCAGTATTTT
v_call: TRBV7-3; d_call: -; clone_size: -; j_call: TRBJ1-1; cdr3_aa: CASSSGAGSAFF; cdr3_nt: TGTGCCAGCAGCTCCGGAGCGGGGTCAGCTTTCTTT
v_call: TRBV6-1; d_call: -; clone_size: few; j_call: TRBJ1-5; cdr3_aa: CASSEPDRRQPQHF; cdr3_nt: TGTGCCAGCAGTGAACCCGACAGGCGTCAGCCCCAGCATTTT
v_call: TRBV3-1/TRBV3-2; d_call: TRBD2; clone_size: -; j_call: TRBJ2-3; cdr3_aa: CASSQTGLAGVDTQYF; cdr3_nt: TGTGCCAGCAGCCAAACGGGACTAGCGGGGGTAGATACGCAGTATTTT
v_call: TRBV9; d_call: TRBD1; clone_size: -; j_call: TRBJ1-4; cdr3_aa: CASSVTGVMEKLFF; cdr3_nt: TGTGCCAGCAGCGTCACAGGGGTGATGGAAAAACTGTTTTTT
v_call: TRBV4-3; d_call: -; clone_size: -; j_call: TRBJ1-2; cdr3_aa: CASSQEPGTYGYTF; cdr3_nt: TGCGCCAGCAGCCAAGAACCAGGCACCTATGGCTACACCTTC
v_call: TRBV24-1; d_call: TRBD1; clone_size: once; j_call: TRBJ1-1; cdr3_aa: CATSDSGTGRKGAFF; cdr3_nt: TGTGCCACCAGTGATTCCGGGACAGGGCGGAAAGGGGCTTTCTTT
v_call: TRBV7-8; d_call: -; clone_size: -; j_call: TRBJ1-2; cdr3_aa: CASSSSTEGRGYTF; cdr3_nt: TGTGCCAGCAGCTCGTCGACGGAGGGGAGAGGCTACACCTTC
v_call: TRBV4-3; d_call: -; clone_size: -; j_call: TRBJ1-3; cdr3_aa: CASSQDPSSGNTIYF; cdr3_nt: TGCGCCAGCAGCCAAGATCCCTCCTCTGGAAACACCATATATTTT
v_call: TRBV5-1; d_call: -; clone_size: -; j_call: TRBJ2-5; cdr3_aa: CASSLGVGGPQETQYF; cdr3_nt: TGCGCCAGCAGCTTGGGAGTGGGGGGGCCCCAAGAGACCCAGTACTTC
v_call: TRBV3-1/TRBV3-2; d_call: -; clone_size: once; j_call: TRBJ1-1; cdr3_aa: CASSQEFLGRVNTEAFF; cdr3_nt: TGTGCCAGCAGCCAAGAATTCCTCGGGAGGGTGAACACTGAAGCTTTCTTT
v_call: TRBV7-3; d_call: TRBD1; clone_size: -; j_call: TRBJ2-5; cdr3_aa: CASSPTGQVRETQYF; cdr3_nt: TGTGCCAGCAGCCCAACCGGACAGGTCCGGGAGACCCAGTACTTC
v_call: TRBV5-1; d_call: TRBD1; clone_size: -; j_call: TRBJ2-2; cdr3_aa: CASSPGQGDRWNTGELFF; cdr3_nt: TGCGCCAGCAGCCCGGGACAGGGTGATCGTTGGAACACCGGGGAGCTGTTTTTT
v_call: TRBV18; d_call: -; clone_size: -; j_call: TRBJ2-5; cdr3_aa: CASSPPNHGTQQETQYF; cdr3_nt: TGTGCCAGCTCACCACCTAATCACGGGACACAACAAGAGACCCAGTACTTC
v_call: TRBV7-9; d_call: -; clone_size: few; j_call: TRBJ1-1; cdr3_aa: CASSLGGGVTEAFF; cdr3_nt: TGTGCCAGCAGCTTAGGAGGCGGGGTTACTGAAGCTTTCTTT
v_call: TRBV7-9; d_call: -; clone_size: -; j_call: TRBJ1-2; cdr3_aa: CASSLQQLDGYTF; cdr3_nt: TGTGCCAGCAGCTTACAACAGTTAGATGGCTACACCTTC
v_call: TRBV6-4; d_call: TRBD1; clone_size: many; j_call: TRBJ1-1; cdr3_aa: CASGVRDRVMNTEAFF; cdr3_nt: TGTGCCAGCGGGGTCCGGGACAGGGTAATGAACACTGAAGCTTTCTTT
v_call: TRBV6-5; d_call: -; clone_size: -; j_call: TRBJ1-4; cdr3_aa: CASRNGGATNEKLFF; cdr3_nt: TGTGCCAGCAGAAACGGGGGGGCAACTAATGAAAAACTGTTTTTT
v_call: TRBV27; d_call: -; clone_size: -; j_call: TRBJ1-1; cdr3_aa: CASSSTMTGTEAFF; cdr3_nt: TGTGCCAGCAGTTCCACCATGACAGGCACTGAAGCTTTCTTT
v_call: TRBV19; d_call: TRBD2; clone_size: -; j_call: TRBJ2-3; cdr3_aa: CASRHRGETDTQYF; cdr3_nt: TGTGCCAGTAGGCATCGGGGGGAGACAGATACGCAGTATTTT
v_call: TRBV27; d_call: TRBD2; clone_size: -; j_call: TRBJ2-5; cdr3_aa: CASSFLIAGGQETQYF; cdr3_nt: TGTGCCAGCAGTTTTCTGATAGCGGGGGGGCAAGAGACCCAGTACTTC
v_call: TRBV30; d_call: TRBD1; clone_size: -; j_call: TRBJ2-3; cdr3_aa: CACSRDRGRRGTDTQYF; cdr3_nt: TGTGCCTGTTCTAGGGACAGGGGGCGAAGAGGCACAGATACGCAGTATTTT
v_call: TRBV6-5; d_call: TRBD1; clone_size: -; j_call: TRBJ1-6; cdr3_aa: CASQRQGNSPLHF; cdr3_nt: TGTGCCAGCCAGAGACAGGGCAATTCACCCCTCCACTTT
v_call: TRBV18; d_call: TRBD1; clone_size: once; j_call: TRBJ1-2; cdr3_aa: CASSPTGDTGYTF; cdr3_nt: TGTGCCAGCTCACCTACAGGGGATACTGGCTACACCTTC